These 24 T cell receptor beta chains were sequenced from one sample in a study of T cell responses to AZD1222 COVID-19 vaccine. Assay used: immunoSEQ multiplex PCR; TCRdb lists only in-frame clones, some missing. The table has some 64,000 clones, roughly 84% seen once. Sequenced here: peripheral blood, sampled on day 0 of AZD1222 vaccination. These receptors all come from an adult in good health.

This clone showed up just once. The genes are TRBV11-2 and TRBJ2-7; TRBD1 matches 9 bases. This CDR3 region has 14 residues. V was clipped by 5 bases and J by 3 bases; unmatched bases: 5. The germline V gene encodes CDR1 SGHAT and CDR2 FQNNGV. In nucleotides, the CDR3 is TGTGCCAGCAGCCCAGGACAGGGGTACTACGAGCAGTACTTC. It translates to CASSPGQGYYEQYF. Full variable domain (missing parts from reference TRBV11-2 and TRBJ2-7): EAGVAQSPRYKIIEKRQSVAFWCNPISGHATLYWYQQILGQGPKLLIQFQNNGVVDDSQLPKDRFSAERLKGVDSTLKIQPAKLEDSAVYLCASSPGQGYYEQYFGPGTRLTVT.

The chain has TRBV4-3 and TRBJ1-6; D is ambiguous. This CDR3 comprises 19 residues. Deletions cut 3 bases from V and 0 bases from J, with 18 bases between. The germline V gene has CDR1 LGHNA and CDR2 YSLEER. DNA for the CDR3: TGCGCCAGCAGCCATGAGGTAGAGTGGGTATCCTCCTATAATTCACCCCTCCACTTT. Translating it yields CASSHEVEWVSSYNSPLHF.

This chain links TRBV6-6 with TRBJ1-2; 8 nucleotides match TRBD1. This CDR3 region has 16 residues. J lost 5 bases, V lost 5 bases, and 13 bases had no gene match. Germline V lookup: CDR1 MNHNY, CDR2 SVGAGI (reference sequence). Here the CDR3 reads CASSNRGLDRVYGYTF. CDR3 bases: TGTGCCAGCAGTAACAGGGGATTGGACAGGGTATATGGCTACACCTTC.

The chain couples TRBV6-1 to TRBJ1-5, with 7 positions matching TRBD1. The CDR3 runs to 14 residues. J gave up 7 bases and V 2 bases, and 5 bases lay outside the gene matches. Per germline, CDR1 MNHNS and CDR2 SASEGT. CDR3 nucleotides: TGTGCCAGCAGTGAAACAGGGGCAGGGCAGCCCCAGCATTTT. It translates to CASSETGAGQPQHF.

The chain joins TRBV29-1 to TRBJ1-2; 10 bases align to TRBD1. This CDR3 spans 14 amino acids. CDR1 is SQVTM, CDR2 ANQGSEA, per germline. V lost 2 bases and J lost 8; bases outside the gene matches: 8. This CDR3 is CSVERLTGGRGYTF. CDR3 bases: TGCAGCGTTGAAAGGCTGACAGGGGGCCGGGGCTACACCTTC.

V usage is TRBV4-1 and J usage is TRBJ2-5; possible D gene TRBD2, 5 bases. Germline lookup yields CDR1 MGHRA and CDR2 YSYEKL. This CDR3 has 17 amino acids. With 0 bases removed from V and 5 bases from J, the gap between germline ends came to 19 bases. CDR3 in DNA: TGCGCCAGCAGCCAAGACGGTGCGGGCCTAAGGGAGGAGACCCAGTACTTC. This sequence encodes CASSQDGAGLREETQYF.

Only a few counts were recorded for this clone. The CDR3 here is CASSLTSGESNEQFF. CDR3 DNA: TGTGCCAGTAGTCTGACTAGCGGGGAGAGCAATGAGCAGTTCTTC. This chain uses TRBV19 with TRBJ2-1, with 11 bases fitting TRBD2. Trimming took 5 bases from V and 6 from J; bases not matched to a gene: 6. Germline CDR1 LNHDA, CDR2 SQIVND (reference sequence). CDR3 length: 15 residues.

This clone was detected once. The genes are TRBV11-2 and TRBJ2-7; D is ambiguous. V lost 5 bases and J 7 bases, leaving 21 bases between the germline ends. CDR1 is SGHAT and CDR2 is FQNNGV in the germline V gene. This CDR3 region has 15 residues. The CDR3 loop reads CASSLSGPLPREQYF. CDR3 coding DNA: TGTGCCAGCAGCCTATCAGGTCCCCTACCGCGGGAGCAGTACTTC.

The chain is built from TRBV5-4 and TRBJ1-1; a weak D match, TRBD1 (5 bases). The CDR3 is 14 residues long. V lost 2 bases and J lost 2, with 10 bases in between. Germline loops: CDR1 SGHNT, CDR2 YYREEE (reference sequence). CDR3: CASSFTGLNTEAFF. The CDR3, as DNA: TGTGCCAGCAGCTTTACGGGGCTAAACACTGAAGCTTTCTTT. Using reference TRBV5-4 and TRBJ1-1 for the parts outside the CDR3, the full variable domain is ETGVTQSPTHLIKTRGQQVTLRCSSQSGHNTVSWYQQALGQGPQFIFQYYREEENGRGNFPPRFSGLQFPNYSSELNVNALELDDSALYLCASSFTGLNTEAFFGQGTRLTVV.

The CDR3 here is CATSDEPNGELFF. The CDR3 nucleotides are TGTGCCACCAGTGATGAGCCTAATGGGGAGCTGTTTTTT. This chain uses TRBV24-1 with TRBJ2-2; D call uncertain. Trimming pared 3 bases from V and 8 bases from J, leaving 9 bases between. Germline V gene sequence: CDR1 KGHDR, CDR2 SFDVKD. The CDR3 has 13 amino acids.

The rearrangement links TRBV29-1 to TRBJ1-1; no firm D call. V was pared by 4 bases and J by 2 bases, with 11 bases between. CDR1 is SQVTM, CDR2 ANQGSEA, per germline. The CDR3 has 13 residues. This CDR3 is CSVGGILNTEAFF. The CDR3 bases are TGCAGCGTTGGCGGAATTCTTAACACTGAAGCTTTCTTT.

The chain is built from TRBV28 and TRBJ1-2, with D possibly TRBD1 on 5 matching bases. Trimming removed 6 bases from V and 8 bases from J, with 19 bases in between. CDR3 size: 14 residues. Per the germline V gene, CDR1 is MDHEN and CDR2 is SYDVKM. The CDR3 loop reads CASRDGGSEGGYTF. The DNA of the CDR3 is TGTGCCAGCAGGGACGGCGGGTCGGAGGGGGGCTACACCTTC.

The chain links TRBV7-8 to TRBJ2-7; weak D call: TRBD2 (5 bases). CDR1 is SGHVS and CDR2 is FQNEAQ in the germline V gene. CDR3 length: 13 amino acids. Trimming cost V 4 bases and J 13 bases, with 20 bases left between them. The CDR3 region is CASSSRTPTRTYF. The CDR3 DNA is TGTGCCAGCAGCTCAAGGACCCCGACCAGGACTTACTTC.

The rearrangement joins TRBV30 to TRBJ2-1, with D possibly matching TRBD1 (6 bases). Trimming cost V 3 bases and J 15 bases, with 21 bases left between them. The CDR3 totals 13 residues. Germline CDR1 is GTSNPN and CDR2 is SVGIG (reference sequence). Written as DNA, the CDR3 is TGTGCCTGGAGCGAATTATCAACAGGGATTCGGTTCTTC. This encodes CAWSELSTGIRFF.

The V call is TRBV6-6, the J call TRBJ2-3; D might be TRBD2 (6 bases). The CDR3 runs to 15 residues. Trimming removed 6 bases from V and 0 bases from J, with 13 bases in between. Per germline, CDR1 MNHNY and CDR2 SVGAGI (reference sequence). In nucleotides, the CDR3 is TGTGCCAGCAGCCCCGAGGGGACTAGCACAGATACGCAGTATTTT. It is translated as CASSPEGTSTDTQYF.

CDR3 region: CASSQEGVQPQHF. CDR3 bases: TGCGCCAGCAGCCAAGAAGGCGTGCAGCCCCAGCATTTT. This chain uses TRBV4-1 with TRBJ1-5; D ambiguous. The V and J ends lost 0 bases and 7 bases respectively, with 7 bases between them. Germline CDR1 is MGHRA and CDR2 is YSYEKL. This CDR3 region has 13 residues.

The table lists this clone with a few counts. The chain joins TRBV4-2 to TRBJ1-1; D not resolved. CDR3 size: 13 residues. The V and J ends lost 4 bases and 8 bases respectively, with 14 bases between them. Per the germline V gene, CDR1 is LGHNA and CDR2 is YNFKEQ. The CDR3 DNA follows: TGTGCCAGCAGCCTTAGGGATGGACTCGAAGCTTTCTTT. Its protein is CASSLRDGLEAFF.

The chain has TRBV29-1 and TRBJ1-2; 9 nucleotides line up with TRBD1. Germline loops: CDR1 SQVTM, CDR2 ANQGSEA. This CDR3 has 15 residues. The V gene end was trimmed by 0 bases and the J gene end by 7 bases; junction bases not matched to a gene: 9. Written as DNA, the CDR3 is TGCAGCGTTGAAGACCAAGGACAGGGGCCTCCTGGCTACACCTTC. Protein product: CSVEDQGQGPPGYTF.

The rearrangement joins TRBV5-8 to TRBJ1-1; TRBD1 matches at 7 bases. Germline V gene data show CDR1 as SGHTS and CDR2 as YDEGEE. With 3 bases clipped from V and 5 bases from J, the junction kept 10 bases outside the gene matches. There are 15 residues in the CDR3. DNA for the CDR3: TGTGCCAGCAGCTGGCGGGGAGCCAGGGGGACTGAAGCTTTCTTT. Protein product: CASSWRGARGTEAFF.

The V gene is TRBV7-8, the J gene TRBJ1-6; D perhaps matches TRBD1 (5 bases). The CDR3 covers 13 residues. Germline CDR1 and CDR2: SGHVS and FQNEAQ. Trimming cost V 5 bases and J 7 bases, with 9 bases left between them. CDR3 amino acids: CASSPGPNSPLHF. The CDR3 nucleotides read TGTGCCAGCAGCCCGGGGCCCAATTCACCCCTCCACTTT. The full variable domain, completed using reference TRBV7-8 and TRBJ1-6, is GAGVSQSPRYKVAKRGQDVALRCDPISGHVSLFWYQQALGQGPEFLTYFQNEAQLDKSGLPSDRFFAERPEGSVSTLKIQRTQQEDSAVYLCASSPGPNSPLHFGNGTRLTVT.

This clone was seen a handful of times. This sequence joins TRBV27 and TRBJ2-4, with TRBD2 matching 7 bases. This CDR3 has 16 amino acids. Looked up from germline, CDR1 is MNHEY and CDR2 is SMNVEV (reference sequence). Trimming cost V 3 bases and J 1 base; bases outside gene matches: 6. The CDR3, as DNA: TGTGCCAGCAGTTTGGTTGAAGCGGGGGCCAAAAACATTCAGTACTTC. This sequence encodes CASSLVEAGAKNIQYF.

This clone was observed once. The J gene is TRBJ1-4, the V gene TRBV5-1; D is uncertain. The germline gives CDR1 SGHRS, CDR2 YFSETQ. The CDR3 consists of 14 residues. Between the trimmed V and J ends, which lost 0 bases and 1 base, there was a span of 4 bases. In DNA form, the CDR3 reads TGCGCCAGCAGCTTGGGTGTAACTAATGAAAAACTGTTTTTT. This gives the protein CASSLGVTNEKLFF.

This chain joins TRBV15 and TRBJ1-5; maybe TRBD1 (5 bases). Trimming took 5 bases from V and 5 from J, leaving 13 bases between them. The germline gives CDR1 LNHNV, CDR2 YYDKDF (reference sequence). The CDR3 has 14 residues. CDR3 bases: TGTGCCACCAGCGGGGACGACAGTTATCAGCCCCAGCATTTT. It codes for CATSGDDSYQPQHF.

This chain connects TRBV27 to TRBJ1-2, with D uncertain. V was shortened by 10 bases and J by 5 bases, with 17 bases between the two germline ends. CDR1 is MNHEY and CDR2 is SMNVEV in the germline V gene (reference sequence). The CDR3 spans 13 residues. CDR3 protein: CAICPFEFYGYTF. The CDR3 nucleotides read TGTGCCATCTGCCCCTTTGAGTTTTATGGCTACACCTTC.